The 18 T cell receptor beta chains listed next were all sequenced from one sample in a study of cytomegalovirus exposure and HLA in healthy donors. Use of 60 Vbeta and 13 Jbeta primers characterized the PCR. Some clones are missing from TCRdb's copy, which holds only in-frame ones; the method was immunoSEQ multiplex PCR. The profile shows about 150,000 clones, roughly three quarters of them singletons. Sequenced: PBMCs. Receptor source: a man aged 25 to 45 in good health and CMV-seronegative.

V usage is TRBV18 and J usage is TRBJ2-3, with 11 bases matching TRBD2. With 0 bases clipped from V and 3 bases from J, the junction kept 8 bases outside the gene matches. In germline, CDR1 is KGHSH, CDR2 LQKENI. This CDR3 is built from 18 residues. CDR3 nucleotides: TGTGCCAGCTCACCACCGTTTGGCCTAGCGGGAGGAACAGATACGCAGTATTTT. Amino acid sequence: CASSPPFGLAGGTDTQYF.

V usage is TRBV5-1 and J usage is TRBJ2-1; the D gene is possibly TRBD1 (5 bases). Germline V CDR1 and CDR2: SGHRS, YFSETQ. V shed 0 bases and J shed 5 bases, with 9 bases lying between them. The CDR3 consists of 14 residues. CDR3 sequence: CASSLGGPNNEQFF. The CDR3 DNA follows: TGCGCCAGCAGCTTGGGGGGCCCCAACAATGAGCAGTTCTTC.

This rearrangement joins TRBV29-1 to TRBJ1-4; D possibly corresponds to TRBD1 (6 bases). Per the germline V gene, CDR1 is SQVTM and CDR2 is ANQGSEA. V was pared by 3 bases and J by 8 bases, with 13 bases between. The CDR3 sequence is 13 residues long. The CDR3 loop is CSVEIQGGEKLFF. CDR3 sequence (DNA): TGCAGCGTTGAGATACAGGGAGGGGAAAAACTGTTTTTT.

CDR3 protein: CASSPRAMAGTGELFF. CDR3 DNA: TGTGCCAGTAGTCCCCGGGCCATGGCGGGAACCGGGGAGCTGTTTTTT. The rearrangement uses TRBV19 and TRBJ2-2, with D maybe TRBD2 (6 bases). V was shortened by 5 bases and J by 5 bases, with 18 bases between the two germline ends. The CDR3 is 16 amino acids. The V gene's germline CDR1 is LNHDA and CDR2 SQIVND (reference sequence).

The chain combines TRBV11-3 with TRBJ2-3; 13 nucleotides align to TRBD2. V was clipped by 4 bases and J by 2 bases; unmatched bases: 3. The CDR3 covers 16 residues. Germline CDR1 is SGHNT and CDR2 is YENEEA. CDR3 residues: CASSSGTSGATDTQYF. In DNA, the CDR3 is TGTGCCAGCAGCTCCGGGACTAGCGGGGCCACAGATACGCAGTATTTT.

The rearrangement uses TRBV28 and TRBJ1-2; a possible D gene is TRBD1 (6 bases). Deletions cut 3 bases from V and 4 bases from J, with 9 bases between. CDR3 length: 13 amino acids. Germline V gene sequence: CDR1 MDHEN, CDR2 SYDVKM. CDR3 sequence (DNA): TGTGCCAGCAGTTTCAGGGGCGGCTATGGCTACACCTTC. Encoded protein: CASSFRGGYGYTF.

The rearrangement links TRBV27 to TRBJ2-1, with D perhaps matching TRBD2 (6 bases). Germline V lookup: CDR1 MNHEY, CDR2 SMNVEV (reference sequence). V lost 3 bases and J 4 bases, leaving 13 bases between the germline ends. The CDR3 loop spans 15 amino acids. The DNA of the CDR3 is TGTGCCAGCAGTTTTGGGGGGACCCTATACAATGAGCAGTTCTTC. Its protein is CASSFGGTLYNEQFF.

The chain is built from TRBV10-3 and TRBJ2-2, with 10 bases lining up with TRBD2. This CDR3 region has 19 residues. Trimming cost V 7 bases and J 6 bases; bases outside gene matches: 20. Germline V gives CDR1 ENHRY, CDR2 SYGVKD. The CDR3 coding sequence is TGTGCCATCACAGTCAGAGGACTAAGCGGGAGGGCCGAGGCCGGGGAGCTGTTTTTT. Encoded protein: CAITVRGLSGRAEAGELFF.

This chain joins TRBV5-6 and TRBJ1-1; 8 nucleotides agree with TRBD1. The germline CDR1 and CDR2 sequences are SGHDT and YYEEEE. The CDR3 runs to 11 residues. V shed 3 bases, J shed 11 bases, and the junction held 3 bases outside the gene matches. As DNA, the CDR3 is TGTGCCAGCAGCTCGACAGGGGACGCTTTCTTT. Translated, it gives CASSSTGDAFF.

The chain uses TRBV29-1 and TRBJ2-2; 8 bases fit TRBD2. CDR1 is SQVTM and CDR2 is ANQGSEA in the germline V gene. The CDR3 sequence is 16 residues long. V was clipped by 5 bases and J by 1 base; unmatched bases: 9. CDR3 coding DNA: TGCAGCGTTTCCCAACTAGCGGAGGGGAACACCGGGGAGCTGTTTTTT. Amino acids: CSVSQLAEGNTGELFF.

A few counts support this clone. The V and J genes are TRBV10-3 and TRBJ1-2; D is undetermined. Trimming removed 2 bases at V and 4 bases at J, with 5 bases between. From germline, CDR1 is ENHRY and CDR2 SYGVKD. The CDR3 has 12 residues. The CDR3 region has the DNA TGTGCCATCAGTGAGATCAGCTATGGCTACACCTTC. Its translation: CAISEISYGYTF.

This clone appeared a single time. The V call is TRBV29-1, the J call TRBJ1-3; TRBD1 aligns across 9 bases. CDR3 size: 21 residues. After removal of 0 bases from V and 0 bases from J, the junction contained 18 bases not matched to a gene. Germline V lookup: CDR1 SQVTM, CDR2 ANQGSEA. This chain's CDR3 is CSVEDGGWDREEFVSGNTIYF. The CDR3 DNA follows: TGCAGCGTTGAAGATGGGGGGTGGGACAGGGAAGAATTTGTCTCTGGAAACACCATATATTTT.

J is TRBJ2-1 and V is TRBV6-1, with a tentative D call TRBD2 (6 bases). V gave up 4 bases and J gave up 2 bases, with 15 bases separating them. This CDR3 region has 16 residues. The germline CDR1 and CDR2 sequences are MNHNS and SASEGT. Here the CDR3 DNA reads TGTGCCAGCAGTGGAGTCCGGGACTTCCCCTACAATGAGCAGTTCTTC. Protein product: CASSGVRDFPYNEQFF.

The rearrangement uses TRBV30 and TRBJ1-2, with D perhaps TRBD1 (5 bases). The ends were cut back, 3 bases at V and 2 bases at J, with 10 bases in the middle. The CDR3 sequence is 13 residues long. Germline V lookup: CDR1 GTSNPN, CDR2 SVGIG (reference sequence). CDR3 region: CAWSHGGNYGYTF. The DNA of the CDR3 is TGTGCCTGGAGCCACGGGGGAAACTATGGCTACACCTTC.

The rearrangement uses TRBV18 and TRBJ2-5, with 8 bases lining up with TRBD1. Germline V gene lookup returns CDR1 KGHSH and CDR2 LQKENI. The ends lost 6 bases at V and 1 base at J; junction bases unmatched: 7. CDR3 length equals 15 residues. The CDR3 region is CASSPATGAQETQYF. DNA for the CDR3: TGTGCCAGCTCTCCAGCGACAGGGGCCCAAGAGACCCAGTACTTC.

In this sample, this clone turned up once. The chain carries TRBV9 and TRBJ2-1; D is unresolved. The CDR3 loop spans 15 amino acids. Between the trimmed V and J ends, which lost 4 bases and 2 bases, there was a span of 13 bases. Germline-derived CDR1 and CDR2 are SGDLS and YYNGEE. CDR3 in DNA: TGTGCCAGCAGCCCCTCCGGGTTACCCTACAATGAGCAGTTCTTC. This codes for CASSPSGLPYNEQFF.

The J gene is TRBJ2-3, the V gene TRBV28; 13 bases align to TRBD2. The CDR3 extends over 14 amino acids. Per the germline V gene, CDR1 is MDHEN and CDR2 is SYDVKM. V dropped 8 bases and J dropped 2; count of bases not matched to a gene: 1. CDR3 region: CASGTSGNTDTQYF. As DNA, the CDR3 is TGTGCCAGCGGGACTAGCGGGAACACAGATACGCAGTATTTT.

The chain carries TRBV9 and TRBJ2-6; 9 bases map to TRBD1. With 0 bases clipped from V and 0 bases from J, the junction kept 13 bases outside the gene matches. The germline V gene encodes CDR1 SGDLS and CDR2 YYNGEE. The CDR3 sequence is 21 residues long. CDR3 residues: CASSVESPRTGANSGANVLTF. The CDR3 region has the DNA TGTGCCAGCAGCGTAGAGAGCCCCCGGACAGGGGCGAACTCTGGGGCCAACGTCCTGACTTTC.